Below are 3 T cell receptor beta chains sequenced from a single sample in a study of cytomegalovirus exposure and HLA in healthy donors. The PCR ran on 60 Vbeta and 13 Jbeta primers. Using immunoSEQ multiplex PCR, the repertoire was profiled, and TCRdb retains in-frame clones only, with some absent. The table has more than 150,000 clones, around 83% seen once. Sequenced material: PBMCs. Receptors were obtained from a man aged 45-60 years in good health and CMV-seronegative.

The chain has TRBV7-2 and TRBJ2-1; 11 nucleotides match TRBD1. V gave up 1 base and J gave up 9 bases; unmatched junction bases: 8. The CDR3 covers 16 residues. Per the germline V gene, CDR1 is SGHTA and CDR2 is FQGNSA. This chain's CDR3 is CASSLVRTGGGGEQFF. CDR3 nucleotides: TGTGCCAGCAGCTTAGTCCGGACAGGGGGCGGGGGTGAGCAGTTCTTC.

The chain uses TRBV4-3 and TRBJ1-1; the D gene is possibly TRBD1 (5 bases). Trimming cost V 3 bases and J 4 bases, with 9 bases left between them. Per the germline V gene, CDR1 is LGHNA and CDR2 is YSLEER. The CDR3 consists of 13 residues. The CDR3 spells CASSQSRGTEAFF. DNA of the CDR3: TGCGCCAGCAGCCAGTCAAGGGGCACTGAAGCTTTCTTT.

V usage is TRBV4-2 and J usage is TRBJ1-2; D is unclear. V was cut by 1 base and J by 8 bases, with 8 bases left in between. Germline V gene data show CDR1 as LGHNA and CDR2 as YNFKEQ. This CDR3 region has 12 residues. The CDR3 sequence is CASSQVAKGYTF. For the CDR3, the DNA is TGTGCCAGCAGCCAAGTCGCGAAAGGCTACACCTTC.